Presented here are 8 T cell receptor beta chains from one specimen sequenced in a study of blood T cell repertoires in COVID-19. Clones were sequenced by immunoSEQ multiplex PCR, and TCRdb holds only the in-frame ones, with some missing. The data show about 39,000 clones, with 80% to 90% seen just once and more than 4.5% held by the top ten. The sequencing input was peripheral blood. These receptor sequences come from a man aged 35 to 55 with active COVID-19.

This chain uses TRBV5-4 with TRBJ2-1, with 9 bases that match TRBD2. Germline CDR1 SGHNT, CDR2 YYREEE (reference sequence). The CDR3 runs 16 residues. Trimming cost V 0 bases and J 0 bases; bases outside gene matches: 1. The CDR3, as DNA: TGTGCCAGCAGCTTGGGAGCGGGGGGCTCCTACAATGAGCAGTTCTTC. Residues: CASSLGAGGSYNEQFF.

The gene calls are TRBV19 and TRBJ2-2, with a tentative D call TRBD1 (5 bases). V lost 3 bases and J 5 bases, leaving 13 bases between the germline ends. The CDR3 is 15 residues long. The germline gives CDR1 LNHDA, CDR2 SQIVND (reference sequence). The CDR3 DNA reads TGTGCCAGTAGTATGGCAGGGTCGGAGACCGGGGAGCTGTTTTTT. This sequence encodes CASSMAGSETGELFF.

CDR3 residues: CASSQTRNTDTQYF. DNA of the CDR3: TGTGCCAGCAGTCAAACTAGGAACACAGATACGCAGTATTTT. The V call is TRBV7-2, the J call TRBJ2-3, with a possible D match to TRBD2 (5 bases). Germline-derived CDR1 and CDR2 are SGHTA and FQGNSA. Between the trimmed V and J ends, which lost 6 bases and 2 bases, there was a span of 12 bases. This CDR3 is 14 amino acids long.

The chain is built from TRBV7-8 and TRBJ1-2; D remains unclear. Germline V gene sequence: CDR1 SGHVS, CDR2 FQNEAQ. This CDR3 spans 16 amino acids. V dropped 3 bases and J dropped 1 base, with 15 bases sitting between them. CDR3 DNA sequence: TGTGCCAGCAGCTTGACTTCCGCCTATATTAACTATGGCTACACCTTC. Translated: CASSLTSAYINYGYTF.

J is TRBJ2-1 and V is TRBV4-1; 11 bases match TRBD2. Per germline, CDR1 MGHRA and CDR2 YSYEKL. The junction had 12 bases not matched to a gene; V was cut back by 3 bases and J by 8 bases. This CDR3 is 17 amino acids long. CDR3 residues: CASSHVSLGLAAHEQFF. Here the CDR3 DNA reads TGCGCCAGCAGCCACGTATCCCTGGGACTAGCGGCCCATGAGCAGTTCTTC.

This clone showed up just a few times. The V gene is TRBV5-1, the J gene TRBJ1-1; tentative D call: TRBD1 (5 bases). V lost 0 bases to trimming and J lost 5 bases, with 14 bases between them. The CDR3 consists of 15 residues. The germline V gene has CDR1 SGHRS and CDR2 YFSETQ. The CDR3, as DNA: TGCGCCAGCAGCTTGGAGGGGCCAGAGTGGACTGAAGCTTTCTTT. It codes for CASSLEGPEWTEAFF.

This chain uses TRBV10-3 with TRBJ1-1; 9 bases align to TRBD1. Trimming at V came to 3 bases and at J to 8 bases, leaving 4 bases not matched to a gene. Looked up from germline, CDR1 is ENHRY and CDR2 is SYGVKD. This CDR3 spans 13 amino acids. CDR3 in DNA: TGTGCCATCAGTGATCGGGGGACAGGGGAAGCTTTCTTT. This sequence encodes CAISDRGTGEAFF.

The CDR3 region is CASSGTPGVNIQYF. The CDR3 region has the DNA TGTGCCAGCAGCGGGACCCCCGGGGTAAACATTCAGTACTTC. This chain links TRBV9 with TRBJ2-4, with D possibly matching TRBD2 (5 bases). The CDR3 sequence is 14 residues long. Looked up from germline, CDR1 is SGDLS and CDR2 is YYNGEE. V lost 3 bases and J lost 6, with 13 bases in between.